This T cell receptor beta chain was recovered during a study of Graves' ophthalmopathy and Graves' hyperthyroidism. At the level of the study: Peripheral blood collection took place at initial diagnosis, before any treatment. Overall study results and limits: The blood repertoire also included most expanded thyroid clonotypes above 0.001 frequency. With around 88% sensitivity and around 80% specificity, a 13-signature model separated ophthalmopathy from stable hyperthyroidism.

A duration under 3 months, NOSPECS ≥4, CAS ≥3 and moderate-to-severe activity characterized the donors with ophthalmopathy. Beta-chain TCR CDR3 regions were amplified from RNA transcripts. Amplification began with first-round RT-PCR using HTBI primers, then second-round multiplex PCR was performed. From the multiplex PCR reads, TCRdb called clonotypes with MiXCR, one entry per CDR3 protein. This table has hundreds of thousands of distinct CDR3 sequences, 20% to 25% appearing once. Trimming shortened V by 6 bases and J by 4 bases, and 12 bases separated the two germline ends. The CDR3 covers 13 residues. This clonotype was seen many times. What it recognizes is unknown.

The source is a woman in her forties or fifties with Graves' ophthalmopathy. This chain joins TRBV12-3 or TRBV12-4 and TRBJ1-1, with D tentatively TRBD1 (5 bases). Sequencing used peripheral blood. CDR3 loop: CASRLSGGTEAFF. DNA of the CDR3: TGTGCCAGCAGGCTTTCGGGGGGCACTGAAGCTTTCTTT.